Shown below are 20 T cell receptor beta chains from a single sample sequenced in a study of cytomegalovirus exposure and HLA in healthy donors. Profiled with immunoSEQ multiplex PCR; TCRdb holds only in-frame clones, not every one. The sample has 100,000 to 150,000 clones, roughly 89% seen once. The sequencing input was PBMCs. Receptors originate from a man in his thirties or forties in good health and CMV-seronegative.

V usage is TRBV9 and J usage is TRBJ1-1; 7 bases are a match to TRBD1. CDR3 size: 13 residues. After removal of 0 bases from V and 7 bases from J, the junction contained 3 bases not matched to a gene. Germline values: CDR1 SGDLS, CDR2 YYNGEE. CDR3 sequence: CASSVAGQSEAFF. CDR3 nucleotide sequence: TGTGCCAGCAGCGTAGCGGGACAGAGTGAAGCTTTCTTT.

This clone was seen just once. The V call is TRBV27, the J call TRBJ2-7; 11 nucleotides align to TRBD2. V lost 7 bases to trimming and J lost 7 bases; unmatched junction nucleotides: 3. The germline CDR1 and CDR2 sequences are MNHEY and SMNVEV (reference sequence). This CDR3 is built from 12 residues. The CDR3 DNA is TGTGCCAGCACTAGCGGGGGGAAAGAGCAGTACTTC. Protein product: CASTSGGKEQYF.

This clone was picked up one time. The J gene is TRBJ2-7, the V gene TRBV5-1; perhaps TRBD1 as D (6 bases). Trimming pared 6 bases from V and 0 bases from J, leaving 16 bases between. Germline V gene data show CDR1 as SGHRS and CDR2 as YFSETQ. CDR3 size: 15 residues. The CDR3 DNA follows: TGCGCCAGCACCAGGGACACCCGAAGCTCCTACGAGCAGTACTTC. It specifies CASTRDTRSSYEQYF. The full variable domain, in which reference TRBV5-1 and TRBJ2-7 provide the parts outside the CDR3, is KAGVTQTPRYLIKTRGQQVTLSCSPISGHRSVSWYQQTPGQGLQFLFEYFSETQRNKGNFPGRFSGRQFSNSRSEMNVSTLELGDSALYLCASTRDTRSSYEQYFGPGTRLTVT.

CDR3 nucleotide sequence: TGTGCCAGCAGCCACAGGGGGGCCGGGGAGCTGTTTTTT. This gives the protein CASSHRGAGELFF. The chain combines TRBV11-1 with TRBJ2-2, with 8 positions matching TRBD1. There are 13 residues in the CDR3. Germline loops: CDR1 SGHAT, CDR2 FQDESV (reference sequence). V lost 5 bases to trimming and J lost 6 bases; unmatched junction nucleotides: 2.

The chain recombines TRBV19 with TRBJ1-2; a weak D match, TRBD1 (5 bases). There are 14 residues in the CDR3. Deletions cut 3 bases from V and 4 bases from J, with 12 bases between. Germline V gene lookup returns CDR1 LNHDA and CDR2 SQIVND (reference sequence). The CDR3 region is CASSIGWGLYGYTF. The DNA for the CDR3 is TGTGCCAGTAGTATCGGGTGGGGCCTCTATGGCTACACCTTC.

V usage is TRBV7-9 and J usage is TRBJ1-2; TRBD1 aligns across 9 bases. Germline CDR1 and CDR2: SEHNR and FQNEAQ (reference sequence). V lost 1 base, J lost 6 bases, and 6 bases stayed unmatched. The CDR3 loop spans 15 amino acids. CDR3 nucleotide sequence: TGTGCCAGCAGCTTAGGTGGGACAGGGTTTCATGGCTACACCTTC. This sequence encodes CASSLGGTGFHGYTF.

The gene calls are TRBV27 and TRBJ2-7; no definite D call. CDR1 and CDR2 (germline): MNHEY, SMNVEV (reference sequence). With 0 bases removed from V and 0 bases from J, the gap between germline ends came to 12 bases. This CDR3 is 16 amino acids long. In DNA, the CDR3 is TGTGCCAGCAGTTTATCACTTCTTTCCTCCTCCTACGAGCAGTACTTC. Residues: CASSLSLLSSSYEQYF.

V and J are TRBV7-9 and TRBJ2-7; 7 nucleotides agree with TRBD1. The trim removed 5 bases at V and 6 bases at J, leaving 7 bases unmatched. CDR3 length: 13 amino acids. The germline V gene has CDR1 SEHNR and CDR2 FQNEAQ (reference sequence). This chain's CDR3 is CASSPGGPSEQYF. DNA of the CDR3: TGTGCCAGCAGCCCAGGGGGACCCTCCGAGCAGTACTTC.

The chain employs TRBV4-3 and TRBJ1-5, with D maybe TRBD1 (5 bases). Germline V gives CDR1 LGHNA, CDR2 YSLEER. This CDR3 has 14 residues. The V gene lost 4 bases and the J gene lost 7 bases, with 14 bases spanning the gap. CDR3 nucleotide sequence: TGCGCCAGCAGCCGGGGGGAGGGAGTCCAGCCCCAGCATTTT. It yields the protein CASSRGEGVQPQHF.

J is TRBJ2-6 and V is TRBV18; perhaps TRBD2 as D (5 bases). The V gene lost 3 bases and the J gene lost 0 bases, with 6 bases spanning the gap. The CDR3 extends over 15 amino acids. The germline CDR1 and CDR2 sequences are KGHSH and LQKENI. CDR3 in amino acids: CASSPGVSGANVLTF. The CDR3 nucleotides are TGTGCCAGCTCACCCGGGGTCTCTGGGGCCAACGTCCTGACTTTC.

This clone was counted a few times. V gene TRBV19 combines with J gene TRBJ2-1; 10 nucleotides agree with TRBD2. Germline values: CDR1 LNHDA, CDR2 SQIVND (reference sequence). Trimming took 3 bases from V and 4 from J; bases not matched to a gene: 6. The CDR3 has 16 residues. CDR3 nucleotide sequence: TGTGCCAGTAGTATCGTTAGCGGGGGGTCTTACAATGAGCAGTTCTTC. This encodes CASSIVSGGSYNEQFF.

The V gene is TRBV9, the J gene TRBJ1-1; weak D call: TRBD1 (5 bases). V was clipped by 0 bases and J by 2 bases, with 14 bases between them. The CDR3 totals 16 residues. The germline gives CDR1 SGDLS, CDR2 YYNGEE. In nucleotides, the CDR3 is TGTGCCAGCAGCGTAGCTGGAGCAGGGTTAAACACTGAAGCTTTCTTT. Translated, it gives CASSVAGAGLNTEAFF.

The chain combines TRBV4-1 with TRBJ1-2; 8 nucleotides agree with TRBD1. CDR1 is MGHRA and CDR2 is YSYEKL in the germline V gene. V lost 2 bases and J lost 9; bases outside the gene matches: 5. The CDR3 runs 13 residues. The CDR3 is CASSQLGQERYTF. The CDR3 region has the DNA TGCGCCAGCAGCCAACTGGGACAGGAACGCTACACCTTC.

The chain employs TRBV7-9 and TRBJ2-5; the match to TRBD1 covers 7 bases. The CDR3 covers 15 residues. The germline CDR1 and CDR2 sequences are SEHNR and FQNEAQ (reference sequence). V gave up 5 bases and J gave up 0 bases; unmatched junction bases: 6. Here the CDR3 DNA reads TGTGCCAGCAGCGTCGCCGGGACAGACCAAGAGACCCAGTACTTC. Amino acid sequence: CASSVAGTDQETQYF. Full variable domain (outside the CDR3, taken from reference TRBV7-9 and TRBJ2-5): DTGVSQNPRHKITKRGQNVTFRCDPISEHNRLYWYRQTLGQGPEFLTYFQNEAQLEKSRLLSDRFSAERPKGSFSTLEIQRTEQGDSAMYLCASSVAGTDQETQYFGPGTRLLVL.

The CDR3 nucleotides read TGTGCCAGCGGTACGGACAAGTTCTCTGGGGCCAACGTCCTGACTTTC. Translating it yields CASGTDKFSGANVLTF. The chain has TRBV27 and TRBJ2-6; tentative D call: TRBD1 (5 bases). The CDR3 has 16 amino acids. Trimming cost V 8 bases and J 0 bases, with 14 bases left between them. Per germline, CDR1 MNHEY and CDR2 SMNVEV (reference sequence).

The genes are TRBV28 and TRBJ2-3; 8 bases are a match to TRBD2. CDR1 MDHEN and CDR2 SYDVKM come from the germline V gene. V was pared by 4 bases and J by 7 bases, with 19 bases of the junction left unmatched. This CDR3 contains 18 residues. CDR3 sequence: CASSSPRTSRGARNTQYF. The CDR3 nucleotides read TGTGCCAGCAGTTCCCCACGGACTAGCCGGGGGGCGAGGAATACGCAGTATTTT.

This chain joins TRBV9 and TRBJ1-4, with 8 positions matching TRBD1. Per germline, CDR1 SGDLS and CDR2 YYNGEE. Trimming took 5 bases from V and 6 from J; bases not matched to a gene: 6. CDR3 size: 14 residues. The CDR3 nucleotides are TGTGCCAGCAGGACAGGGGACGAGGATGAAAAACTGTTTTTT. This translates into CASRTGDEDEKLFF.

The chain links TRBV19 to TRBJ1-1; D not certain. CDR3 length equals 14 residues. Germline CDR1 and CDR2: LNHDA and SQIVND (reference sequence). The V and J ends lost 10 bases and 3 bases respectively, with 18 bases between them. CDR3 loop: CATGRTDGDTEAFF. DNA of the CDR3: TGTGCCACAGGTAGGACCGACGGGGACACTGAAGCTTTCTTT.

V usage is TRBV25-1 and J usage is TRBJ2-1; D may be TRBD1 (6 bases). The V end was cut by 7 bases, the J end by 7 bases, with 14 bases between. This CDR3 contains 13 residues. Germline assignment: CDR1 MGHDK and CDR2 SYGVNS. The CDR3 spells CASIGQFENEQFF. CDR3 in DNA: TGTGCCAGCATAGGACAGTTTGAAAATGAGCAGTTCTTC.

The V gene is TRBV9, the J gene TRBJ2-7, with D possibly matching TRBD1 (6 bases). Germline values: CDR1 SGDLS, CDR2 YYNGEE. CDR3 length: 15 residues. Trimming removed 4 bases at V and 0 bases at J, with 14 bases between. For the CDR3, the DNA is TGTGCCAGCAGCCGACAGGCGGTAAGCTCCTACGAGCAGTACTTC. Translating it yields CASSRQAVSSYEQYF.